The rows below give T cell receptor beta chains drawn from one sample of a study of T-cell reconstitution after alpha-beta-depleted transplantation in children. One entry per CDR3 protein results from TCRdb running MiXCR on the PCR reads. The sample records about 830,000 distinct CDR3 sequences, roughly 15% being singletons. The source was PBMCs, mostly from graft donor cells, collected 360 days after TCRalphabeta/CD19-depleted stem cell transplant. These receptors were taken from a male patient younger than 18 who had a stem cell transplant for acute lymphoblastic leukemia, so the T cells may come from the graft donor. Both conserved end residues are part of each CDR3. A D gene is named only where the DNA matches it firmly. Size tells how often a clone was seen (once, few, many) or the class of an expanded clone, and some rows leave it out.

size	J	length	V	D	DNA	CDR3
-	TRBJ1-5	14	TRBV7-6	-	TGTGCCAGCAGCTTAGCTCCCACTAATCAGCCCCAGCATTTT	CASSLAPTNQPQHF
-	TRBJ2-7	14	TRBV10-3	-	TGTGCCATCAGTGTGGAAAGGGGGGAAGACGAGCAGTACTTC	CAISVERGEDEQYF
-	TRBJ2-4	16	TRBV6-1	TRBD2	TGTGCCAGCTCGGAGACTAGCGGGAGACGAGGAAACATTCAGTACTTC	CASSETSGRRGNIQYF
many	TRBJ2-7	15	TRBV18	TRBD1	TGTGCCAGCTCTTTAACCGGGCAGGGGGCCTACGAGCAGTACTTC	CASSLTGQGAYEQYF
-	TRBJ1-1	13	TRBV29-1	-	TGCAGCGTTGATCGGGAGACGAACACTGAAGCTTTCTTT	CSVDRETNTEAFF
-	TRBJ2-4	16	TRBV7-2	-	TGTGCCAGCAGCTTAGTCCGGGAAGAAGCCAAAAACATTCAGTACTTC	CASSLVREEAKNIQYF
few	TRBJ2-6	16	TRBV27	-	TGTGCCAGCACCACAGGAGGTCCTTTAGGGGCCAACGTCCTGACTTTC	CASTTGGPLGANVLTF
-	TRBJ2-7	16	TRBV5-1	TRBD1	TGCGCCAGCAGCTTGCCTGGGACAGCCAGCTCCTACGAGCAGTACTTC	CASSLPGTASSYEQYF
-	TRBJ2-7	14	TRBV6-1	-	TGTGCCAGCCGCTCCCAGGACTCTTCCTACGAGCAGTACTTC	CASRSQDSSYEQYF
-	TRBJ2-7	13	TRBV19	-	TGTGCCAGTAGCCCATACCAGCTCGACGAGCAGTACTTC	CASSPYQLDEQYF
few	TRBJ2-3	15	TRBV29-1	-	TGCAGCGTTGCCCGAGTCGCTGACAGCACAGATACGCAGTATTTT	CSVARVADSTDTQYF
many	TRBJ1-1	13	TRBV20-1	-	TGCAGTGCACCACAGGAAAATCTAGGGGTGGCTTTCTTT	CSAPQENLGVAFF
-	TRBJ1-5	15	TRBV5-1	-	TGCGCCAGCAGACAACCCGCGGGTAGCAATCAGCCCCAGCATTTT	CASRQPAGSNQPQHF
few	TRBJ2-7	15	TRBV28	TRBD2	TGTGCCAGCTCCATATCGCTAGCGGGATGGTACGAGCAGTACTTC	CASSISLAGWYEQYF
-	TRBJ2-1	16	TRBV12-3/TRBV12-4	TRBD2	TGTGCCAGCAGTTTAGGTCCAGCGGGAGTATCCGGTGAGCAGTTCTTC	CASSLGPAGVSGEQFF
-	TRBJ2-1	13	TRBV19	-	TGTGCCAGTAGTATAGGCCGGGGTAGTGAGCAGTTCTTC	CASSIGRGSEQFF
few	TRBJ2-2	15	TRBV2	TRBD1	TGTGCCAGCATTGTCGGACAGGGAGGAACCGGGGAGCTGTTTTTT	CASIVGQGGTGELFF
many	TRBJ2-2	16	TRBV7-3	TRBD2	TGTGCCAGCAGCTTCGAGGCGGGAGTGAACACCGGGGAGCTGTTTTTT	CASSFEAGVNTGELFF
-	TRBJ2-2	14	TRBV5-1	-	TGCGCCAGCAGCCAGGATGGGAAGACCGGGGAGCTGTTTTTT	CASSQDGKTGELFF
-	TRBJ2-5	15	TRBV27	-	TGTGCCAGCATCTTTGGTGGGCCGGGGGCGGCGACCCAGTACTTC	CASIFGGPGAATQYF
few	TRBJ1-2	13	TRBV5-1	TRBD1	TGCGCCAGCAGCTTGGTTCAGGGGGATGGCTACACCTTC	CASSLVQGDGYTF
-	TRBJ2-7	13	TRBV29-1	-	TGCAGCGTTCAGACAGCCAGCTCCTACGAGCAGTACTTC	CSVQTASSYEQYF
many	TRBJ2-3	13	TRBV29-1	-	TGCAGCGCTCAGGGGAAAGAGACAGATACGCAGTATTTT	CSAQGKETDTQYF
many	TRBJ2-7	14	TRBV7-2	TRBD2	TGTGCCAGCAGCTTACTGGGAGGGCCTATTGAGCAGTACTTC	CASSLLGGPIEQYF
few	TRBJ1-4	15	TRBV10-3	-	TGTGCCATCAGTGAGTCGAGAGCAGGGGTGGAAAAACTGTTTTTT	CAISESRAGVEKLFF
once	TRBJ2-1	19	TRBV5-1	TRBD2	TGCGCCAGCAGCCCTCAGGGACTAGCGGGAGGGCCGGGGTACAATGAGCAGTTCTTC	CASSPQGLAGGPGYNEQFF
-	TRBJ2-5	14	TRBV10-3	-	TGTGCCATCAGTGTAGCGGAGCCCCAAGAGACCCAGTACTTC	CAISVAEPQETQYF
few	TRBJ2-2	15	TRBV7-9	-	TGTGCCAGCAGCTTCTACAGGGTTCGCACCGGGGAGCTGTTTTTT	CASSFYRVRTGELFF
-	TRBJ2-3	15	TRBV10-3	-	TGTGCCCTGGGAGGACTCCTCCAACTCACAGATACGCAGTATTTT	CALGGLLQLTDTQYF
few	TRBJ2-2	18	TRBV4-1	-	TGCGCCAGCAGCCATCTACTTAGCAGGGGTTCGAGCACCGGGGAGCTGTTTTTT	CASSHLLSRGSSTGELFF
few	TRBJ2-7	12	TRBV29-1	-	TGCAGCGTTGGTAGGGGCCCCTACGAGCAGTACTTC	CSVGRGPYEQYF
-	TRBJ2-7	12	TRBV12-3/TRBV12-4	-	TGTGCCAGCAGCAAAGACAGGTTCGAGCAGTACTTC	CASSKDRFEQYF
few	TRBJ2-5	16	TRBV2	-	TGTGCCAGCAATCCCCGGGACCACGGCCGGGAAGAGACCCAGTACTTC	CASNPRDHGREETQYF
few	TRBJ2-7	17	TRBV7-2	TRBD2	TGTGCCAGCAGCTTAGCGGGGGGACTAGCGGGAATCTACGAGCAGTACTTC	CASSLAGGLAGIYEQYF
few	TRBJ1-6	15	TRBV12-3/TRBV12-4	-	TGTGCCAGCAGTTTCGGTGGACAGCTTAATTCACCCCTCCACTTT	CASSFGGQLNSPLHF
few	TRBJ2-3	12	TRBV11-1	-	TGTGCCAGCAGCTTTCAGTCAGATACGCAGTATTTT	CASSFQSDTQYF
few	TRBJ1-1	14	TRBV5-1	TRBD1	TGCGCCAGCAGATCACAGGGGCCCAGGGGTGAAGCTTTCTTT	CASRSQGPRGEAFF
few	TRBJ2-7	14	TRBV20-1	-	TGCAGTGCTAGAAGTGGAGCGGTCTCCTACGAGCAGTACTTC	CSARSGAVSYEQYF
few	TRBJ1-4	15	TRBV5-1	-	TGCGCCAGCAGCGGTCGAGGACAATTGGGAGAAAAACTGTTTTTT	CASSGRGQLGEKLFF
-	TRBJ2-2	13	TRBV2	-	TGTGCCAGCAGTGACAGCCACACCGGGGAGCTGTTTTTT	CASSDSHTGELFF
-	TRBJ1-2	15	TRBV2	-	TGTGCCAGCAGGTCCCCACAGGGCTTGACGGGTGGCTACACCTTC	CASRSPQGLTGGYTF
few	TRBJ2-1	16	TRBV4-1	TRBD2	TGCGCCAGCAGGGAGTCTAGCGGCCCTTCCTACAATGAGCAGTTCTTC	CASRESSGPSYNEQFF
-	TRBJ2-5	15	TRBV7-2	-	TGTGCCAGCAGCTTAGGCTCGGGACAATCTGGAACCCAGTACTTC	CASSLGSGQSGTQYF
many	TRBJ2-1	17	TRBV5-1	TRBD1	TGCGCCAGCAGCTTGGGGGATTACAGGGGCCCTTACAATGAGCAGTTCTTC	CASSLGDYRGPYNEQFF
few	TRBJ2-1	18	TRBV5-1	-	TGCGCCAGCAGCTGGATCCCCTCTGGGCTAGCGGGACAGGATGAGCAGTTCTTC	CASSWIPSGLAGQDEQFF
-	TRBJ2-1	16	TRBV6-1	TRBD2	TGTGCCAGCAGCGAGCGGGGGGACTTCTCCTACAATGAGCAGTTCTTC	CASSERGDFSYNEQFF
-	TRBJ2-2	18	TRBV4-1	TRBD2	TGCGCCAGCAGCCAAGATGCCCTAGCGGGAGGGCGAACCGGGGAGCTGTTTTTT	CASSQDALAGGRTGELFF
-	TRBJ2-1	14	TRBV20-1	-	TGCAGCCACCCTCGGGAAGGGCTTTACAATGAGCAGTTCTTC	CSHPREGLYNEQFF
many	TRBJ2-7	17	TRBV3-1	TRBD1	TGTGCCAGCAGCCAACCTGTTGGGACAGGTCACTCCTACGAGCAGTACTTC	CASSQPVGTGHSYEQYF
many	TRBJ2-1	12	TRBV11-1	-	TGTGCCAGCAGCTTACTGGGGCTTGAGCAGTTCTTC	CASSLLGLEQFF
few	TRBJ2-1	14	TRBV7-7	TRBD2	TGTGCCAGCAGCTTAAGCGTGGGGGGGAATGAGCAGTTCTTC	CASSLSVGGNEQFF
few	TRBJ2-2	15	TRBV5-6	-	TGTGCCAGCAGCTCCCTAGACCTGAACACCGGGGAGCTGTTTTTT	CASSSLDLNTGELFF
many	TRBJ2-3	14	TRBV3-1	TRBD2	TGTGCCAGCAGCCCGGGACTAGAGCTTGATACCCAGTATTTT	CASSPGLELDTQYF
many	TRBJ1-4	14	TRBV5-5	-	TGTGCCAGCATGGTAGCCGCAACTAATGAAAAACTGTTTTTT	CASMVAATNEKLFF
many	TRBJ2-2	13	TRBV9	-	TGTGCCAGCAGCGTCGAAAACACCGGGGAGCTGTTTTTT	CASSVENTGELFF
-	TRBJ2-7	15	TRBV2	TRBD2	TGTGCCGGCACTTCCGTAGCGGGAGTGTTCCACGAGCAGTACTTC	CAGTSVAGVFHEQYF
-	TRBJ2-1	17	TRBV4-1	-	TGCGCCAGCAGCTCTATACAGGGGGCGGGAGGGCCCAATGAGCAGTTCTTC	CASSSIQGAGGPNEQFF
many	TRBJ2-2	14	TRBV5-6	-	TGTGCCAGCAGCTTGTCTGGGAGCACCGGGGAGCTGTTTTTT	CASSLSGSTGELFF
few	TRBJ2-1	17	TRBV10-3	-	TGTGCCATCAGTGAGCTCACCGGGACTCTTTCCTACAATGAGCAGTTCTTC	CAISELTGTLSYNEQFF
-	TRBJ1-6	13	TRBV25-1	-	TGTGCCAGCAGTATTTCGGGCCTCTCACCCCTCCACTTT	CASSISGLSPLHF